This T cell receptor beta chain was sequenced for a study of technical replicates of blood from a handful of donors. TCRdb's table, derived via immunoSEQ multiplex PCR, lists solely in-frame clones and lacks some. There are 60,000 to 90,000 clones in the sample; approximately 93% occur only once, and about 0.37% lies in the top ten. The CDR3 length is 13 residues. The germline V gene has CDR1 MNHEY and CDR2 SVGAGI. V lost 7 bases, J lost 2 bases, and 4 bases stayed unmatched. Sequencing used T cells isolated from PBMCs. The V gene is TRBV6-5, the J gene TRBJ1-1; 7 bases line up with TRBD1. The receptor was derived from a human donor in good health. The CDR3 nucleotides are TGTGCCAGCACCTGGGACAGTAACACTGAAGCTTTCTTT. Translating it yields CASTWDSNTEAFF.